This T cell receptor beta chain was recorded in a study of blood T cell repertoires in COVID-19. Turning to the study itself: From T cells, B-cell-depleted T cells, or PBMCs came the material, which was cDNA or gDNA.

In the authors' workflow: By means of reference gene primer amplification, nucleated cell counts were estimated. Method: immunoSEQ multiplex PCR; TCRdb's copy keeps in-frame clones and lacks some. V and J calls and clone size are those listed in that table; D and trimming were worked out from the DNA. The top ten hold about 4% of the sample, which has fewer than 250,000 clones, approximately 85% seen once. This CDR3 contains 13 residues. The V gene's germline CDR1 is LGHDT and CDR2 YNNKEL (reference sequence). V was shortened by 0 bases and J by 5 bases, with 7 bases between the two germline ends. Sequencing input: peripheral blood. The TCR originated in a man in his fifties or sixties with acute or convalescent COVID-19. The chain is built from TRBV3-1 (or the pseudogene TRBV3-2) and TRBJ1-2; no clear D. CDR3 in DNA: TGTGCCAGCAGCCAAGATCGGGGTTATGGCTACACCTTC. Translation gives CASSQDRGYGYTF.